This T cell receptor (beta chain) is from a study of vaccination effects on CD4 cells after COVID-19. Study-level points and caveats: Convalescent patients were few in the study, and early post-infection timepoints were absent.

Using immunoSEQ multiplex PCR, the repertoire was profiled, and TCRdb retains in-frame clones only, with some absent. The sample includes tens of thousands of clones, approximately 70% of them seen just once. Notes on this clone: The antigen is not known.

Sequencing was preceded by expansion of antigen-specific CD4+ T cells with viral peptide pools in the ViraFEST assay. Scientists isolated CD4+ T cells after an approximately 10-day culture period ended. Among the vaccine recipients, none had a prior SARS-CoV-2 infection, and nucleocapsid antibodies were negative. V was shortened by 7 bases and J by 0 bases, with 15 bases between the two germline ends. The CDR3 length is 15 residues. Germline CDR1 reads LNHDA; CDR2 reads SQIVND (reference sequence). Sequencing was performed on CD4+ T cells from PBMCs cultured with HCoV-OC43 spike peptides, taken before COVID-19 vaccination. Subset here: HCoV-OC43 spike overlapping peptide pool stimulation. The gene calls are TRBV19 and TRBJ1-2, with D hard to call. The TCR was taken from a human donor who received a COVID-19 vaccine. CDR3 amino acids: CASIYSGATNYGYTF. Here the CDR3 DNA reads TGTGCCAGTATTTATAGTGGAGCAACTAACTATGGCTACACCTTC.